The 7 T cell receptor beta chains below were found in one sample sequenced in a study of blood T cell repertoires in COVID-19. Repertoires were generated with immunoSEQ multiplex PCR, while TCRdb's copy carries only in-frame clones and drops some. The sample consists of around 230,000 clones, 70% to 85% of them appearing once. Input material: peripheral blood. These receptors all stem from a woman older than 75 with acute or convalescent COVID-19.

The chain combines TRBV6-6 with TRBJ2-3; 9 nucleotides match TRBD2. CDR3 length: 16 amino acids. In germline, CDR1 is MNHNY, CDR2 SVGAGI (reference sequence). The J segment lost 0 bases and the V segment lost 2 bases, leaving 3 bases of the junction unmatched. The CDR3 protein is CASSYRLAGSTDTQYF. The CDR3 coding sequence is TGTGCCAGCAGTTACCGGCTAGCGGGGAGCACAGATACGCAGTATTTT.

This clone was observed a few times. The V call is TRBV4-1, the J call TRBJ2-2, with 13 bases matching TRBD2. Germline V gives CDR1 MGHRA, CDR2 YSYEKL. Trimming at V came to 1 base and at J to 5 bases, leaving 4 bases not matched to a gene. The CDR3 covers 17 residues. The CDR3 protein is CASSQVPGLAGTGELFF. The DNA of the CDR3 is TGCGCCAGCAGCCAAGTTCCGGGACTAGCGGGGACCGGGGAGCTGTTTTTT.

This chain joins TRBV7-9 and TRBJ2-7; TRBD1 aligns across 9 bases. CDR3 length equals 17 residues. Germline lookup yields CDR1 SEHNR and CDR2 FQNEAQ (reference sequence). The trim removed 1 base at V and 2 bases at J, leaving 9 bases unmatched. Here the CDR3 DNA reads TGTGCCAGCAGCTTAGGGGACAGGGTTTTGGAAACCTACGAGCAGTACTTC. Protein: CASSLGDRVLETYEQYF.

The chain recombines TRBV6-5 with TRBJ1-5, with D unclear. Germline assignment: CDR1 MNHEY and CDR2 SVGAGI. The CDR3 loop spans 16 amino acids. V gave up 0 bases and J gave up 0 bases, with 9 bases separating them. CDR3 in amino acids: CASSYSERSSNQPQHF. The DNA of the CDR3 is TGTGCCAGCAGTTACTCCGAACGGTCTAGCAATCAGCCCCAGCATTTT.

The chain joins TRBV5-4 to TRBJ2-3; a weak D match, TRBD2 (6 bases). V lost 1 base and J 2 bases, leaving 11 bases between the germline ends. CDR1 and CDR2 from the germline V gene are SGHNT and YYREEE (reference sequence). The CDR3 loop spans 15 amino acids. The CDR3 DNA sequence: TGTGCCAGCAGCTTGAAAAGCGGGTACACAGATACGCAGTATTTT. It yields the protein CASSLKSGYTDTQYF.

This clone was seen only once. The V call is TRBV6-5, the J call TRBJ1-4, with a possible D match to TRBD1 (6 bases). This CDR3 region has 15 residues. Trimming cost V 4 bases and J 7 bases, with 16 bases left between them. Germline V gene data show CDR1 as MNHEY and CDR2 as SVGAGI. CDR3 DNA: TGTGCCAGCAGTTTCACAGGGAAGAAGGGTGAAAAACTGTTTTTT. This translates into CASSFTGKKGEKLFF.

The chain recombines TRBV7-3 with TRBJ1-5, with D perhaps matching TRBD1 (5 bases). CDR3 length equals 13 residues. Trimming took 5 bases from V and 6 from J, leaving 11 bases between them. Germline V CDR1 and CDR2: SGHTA, FQGTGA. Here the CDR3 reads CASSPQGGQPQHF. The DNA for the CDR3 is TGTGCCAGCAGCCCCCAGGGAGGTCAGCCCCAGCATTTT.